This is a list of T cell receptor beta chains from one sample in a study of shared clonotypes between healthy human individuals. Some clones are missing from TCRdb's copy, which holds only in-frame ones; the method was immunoSEQ multiplex PCR. The profile shows some 2,500,000 clones, under 95% of them singletons. Sequencing was done on a sample of naive CD4+ T cells from PBMCs. The receptors were gathered from a man younger than 35 in good health. Some clones in this sample may be carry-over from other donors' samples. The CDR3 runs from the conserved cysteine through the conserved F or W. Clone size appears in some rows only: once, few, many, or a class for an expanded clone.

clone_size	v_call	j_call	cdr3_aa
NA	TRBV10-3	TRBJ2-7	CATRDSNYEQYF
NA	TRBV4-1	TRBJ2-5	CASSLHRGPQETQYF
NA	TRBV28	TRBJ1-6	CASNGAQVYNSPLHF
NA	TRBV28	TRBJ1-5	CASSLADQPQHF
NA	TRBV5-1	TRBJ1-2	CASTYLYRDRGRKGYTF
NA	TRBV6-1	TRBJ2-2	CASNLENTGELFF
NA	TRBV5-1	TRBJ2-2	CASSSSGTTTGELFF
NA	TRBV7-8	TRBJ1-3	CASSSFLGLPSGNTIYF
few	TRBV6-7	TRBJ1-2	CASSSLGDGRLGYTF
NA	TRBV19	TRBJ2-5	CASSIVQAKGTQYF
NA	TRBV28	TRBJ2-7	CASNRNTVYEQYF